This T cell receptor (beta chain) originates from a study of somatic mutations in cytotoxic T cells in rheumatoid arthritis (dated by TCRdb to 2016 to 2017). A note on the overall study: Right after diagnosis and prior to the start of any treatment, about 30 ml EDTA of peripheral blood was drawn from patients. The study asked whether expanded CD8+ T-cell clones in newly diagnosed, untreated rheumatoid arthritis carry somatic mutations, and used TCRB deep sequencing to characterize clonality. Sorted V beta1+ cells also underwent TCRB sequencing, and some V beta antibody-stained T-cell populations were flow-sorted at nearly 100% purity on a FACSAria II or Sony SH800. For roughly 61 rheumatoid arthritis patients and 20 healthy controls, TCRB deep sequencing was carried out. Patient and control groups had essentially identical median ages.

V is cut by 6 bases and J by 4 bases, and the space between the germline ends is 4 bases. As encoded in the germline V gene, CDR1 is WSHSY while CDR2 is SAAADI. The CDR3 contains 11 residues, cysteine and phenylalanine counted. Only the CDR3 part of the read is kept: 33 bases, read in frame from the first base. General study outcomes and caveats: CD8+ T-cell clonality did not differ significantly between rheumatoid arthritis patients and age-matched healthy controls. The expanded CD8+ clones had unknown antigen targets, and not appearing in virus-specific databases did not rule out that they were virus-specific. The largest CD8+ clone made up more than 20% of CD8+ cells in about an eighth of the roughly 65 patients, and blood and synovial fluid shared several identical CD8+ TCRB sequences. CD8+ clonality increased with age in patients (Spearman r ~ 0.47) but not in healthy controls. The finding that TRBV07 was slightly underrepresented in patients was left unadjusted for multiple comparisons.

TCRB CDR3 sequencing used the immunoSEQ assay on genomic DNA. In the original analysis: When patient CD8+ clones exceeding 1% were checked against published virus-specific TCRB sequences, only a few matched. Nothing other than productive TCRB rearrangements was included in the analyses. Clonality was calculated as a Shannon entropy-based productive clonality index, and a clone was defined by a unique TCRB CDR3 sequence. The template counts of each clone relative to the total templates per sample were used to calculate repertoire overlap between two samples. Flow cytometry-measured V-gene usage correlated with V-gene usage from TCRB sequencing, with a Spearman r of 0.55 to 0.7. In TCRdb, the immuneACCESS table is reduced to in-frame sequences with V and J assigned. These tables do not hold every clone; where another copy was compared, an unresolved V gene accounts for under half, and the others remain unexplained. V and J calls and clone size come straight from that table; D and trimming were deduced from the DNA. The sample includes 2,100 or so clones, with around 85% observed a single time. The top ten hold roughly 42% of the sample.

Positive magnetic bead selection on an AutoMACS was used to isolate CD4+ and CD8+ cells, with flow cytometry used to check purity. After a first flow cytometry screen using a TCR V beta antibody panel, clonal expansions were characterized through TCRB deep sequencing of sorted CD8+ fractions. Peripheral blood mononuclear cells were obtained using density gradient separation with Ficoll-Paque PLUS. DNA from CD4-enriched, CD8-enriched or PBMC samples was extracted using Nucleospin Tissue or Tissue XS kits and then quantified on a Qubit 2.0 fluorometer. To note about this clone: Its antigen remains unidentified. No qualities accompany the bases; no much larger clone lies one base away.

The rearrangement combines TRBV10-2 with TRBJ2-1, with no confident D gene call. Source material: CD8+ T cells sorted from blood. The receptor comes from a man in his fifties or sixties with rheumatoid arthritis. The CDR3 has the sequence CASRLYNEQFF. In nucleotides, the sequence is TGCGCCAGCAGGTTATACAATGAGCAGTTCTTC.